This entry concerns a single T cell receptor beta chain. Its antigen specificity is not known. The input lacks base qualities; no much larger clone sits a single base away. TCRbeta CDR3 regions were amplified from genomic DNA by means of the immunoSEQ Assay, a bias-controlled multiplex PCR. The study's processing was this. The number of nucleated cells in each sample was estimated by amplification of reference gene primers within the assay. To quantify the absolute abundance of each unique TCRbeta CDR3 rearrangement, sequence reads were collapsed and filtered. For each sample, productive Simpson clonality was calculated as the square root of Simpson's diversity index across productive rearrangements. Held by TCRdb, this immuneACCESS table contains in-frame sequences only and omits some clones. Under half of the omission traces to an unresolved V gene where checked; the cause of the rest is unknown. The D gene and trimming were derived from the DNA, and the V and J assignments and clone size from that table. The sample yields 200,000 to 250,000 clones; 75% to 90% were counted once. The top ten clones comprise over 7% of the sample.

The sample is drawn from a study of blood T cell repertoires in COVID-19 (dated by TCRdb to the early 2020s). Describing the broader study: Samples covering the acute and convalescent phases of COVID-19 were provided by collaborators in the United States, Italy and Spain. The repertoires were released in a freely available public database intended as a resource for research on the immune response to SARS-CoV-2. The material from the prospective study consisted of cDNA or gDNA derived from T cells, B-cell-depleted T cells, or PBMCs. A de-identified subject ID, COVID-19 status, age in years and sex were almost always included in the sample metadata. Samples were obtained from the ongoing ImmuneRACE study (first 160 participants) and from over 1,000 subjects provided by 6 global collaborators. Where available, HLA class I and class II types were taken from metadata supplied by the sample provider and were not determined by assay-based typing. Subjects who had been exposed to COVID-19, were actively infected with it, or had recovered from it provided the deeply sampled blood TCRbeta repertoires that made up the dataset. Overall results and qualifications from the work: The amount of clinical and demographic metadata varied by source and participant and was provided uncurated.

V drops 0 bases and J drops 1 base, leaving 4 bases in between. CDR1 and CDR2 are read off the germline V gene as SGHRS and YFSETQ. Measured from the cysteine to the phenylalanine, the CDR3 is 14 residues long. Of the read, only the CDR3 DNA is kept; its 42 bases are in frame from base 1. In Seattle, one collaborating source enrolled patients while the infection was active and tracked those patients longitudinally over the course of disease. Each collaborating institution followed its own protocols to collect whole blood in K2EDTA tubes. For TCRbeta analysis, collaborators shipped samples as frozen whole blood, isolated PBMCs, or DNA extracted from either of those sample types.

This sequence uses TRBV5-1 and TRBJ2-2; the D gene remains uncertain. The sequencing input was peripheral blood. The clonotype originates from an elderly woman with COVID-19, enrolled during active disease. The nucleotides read TGCGCCAGCAGCTTGGTCGTGAACACCGGGGAGCTGTTTTTT. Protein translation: CASSLVVNTGELFF.